These 25 T cell receptor beta chains were all obtained from the same sample, sequenced in a study of cytomegalovirus exposure and HLA in healthy donors. 13 Jbeta primers and 60 Vbeta primers were used for the PCR. This table comes from immunoSEQ multiplex PCR, and its TCRdb copy is limited to in-frame clones, with some not included. The table lists roughly 220,000 clones, about 70% of them singletons. The specimen sequenced was PBMCs. The source is a woman aged 30 to 39 in good health and CMV-seronegative.

Only a few counts were recorded for this clone. V and J are TRBV5-6 and TRBJ2-7, with a weak D call TRBD2 (6 bases). CDR3 length: 13 amino acids. Trimming removed 4 bases from V and 6 bases from J, with 14 bases in between. Germline-derived CDR1 and CDR2 are SGHDT and YYEEEE. The CDR3 sequence: CASSLGTAGEQYF. For the CDR3, the DNA is TGTGCCAGCAGCCTCGGGACTGCGGGCGAGCAGTACTTC.

The CDR3 region has the DNA TGTGCCAGCAGTGAAATCCTAGCGGGGGGCACAGATACGCAGTATTTT. This sequence encodes CASSEILAGGTDTQYF. J is TRBJ2-3 and V is TRBV6-1, with 10 bases matching TRBD2. V lost 2 bases, J lost 1 base, and 3 bases stayed unmatched. Germline V gene lookup returns CDR1 MNHNS and CDR2 SASEGT. The CDR3 runs to 16 residues.

V and J are TRBV29-1 and TRBJ1-2, with TRBD1 matching over 10 bases. The V gene end was trimmed by 7 bases and the J gene end by 3 bases; junction bases not matched to a gene: 11. Germline values: CDR1 SQVTM, CDR2 ANQGSEA. The CDR3 has 15 amino acids. The CDR3 is CSGELPGQGHYGYTF. The CDR3, as DNA: TGCAGCGGGGAACTACCGGGACAGGGGCACTATGGCTACACCTTC. The full variable domain, completed using reference TRBV29-1 and TRBJ1-2, is SAVISQKPSRDICQRGTSLTIQCQVDSQVTMMFWYRQQPGQSLTLIATANQGSEATYESGFVIDKFPISRPNLTFSTLTVSNMSPEDSSIYLCSGELPGQGHYGYTFGSGTRLTVV.

The rearrangement uses TRBV6-1 and TRBJ2-7, with unresolved D. Germline loops: CDR1 MNHNS, CDR2 SASEGT. V lost 5 bases, J lost 4 bases, and 12 bases lay in between. CDR3 length: 13 amino acids. In DNA form, the CDR3 reads TGTGCCAGCAGTCTGGCGGCCCGGTACGAGCAGTACTTC. Its protein product is CASSLAARYEQYF.

This clone was recorded only once. The gene calls are TRBV15 and TRBJ1-1, with D unclear. The CDR3 is made up of 15 amino acids. Germline assignment: CDR1 LNHNV and CDR2 YYDKDF (reference sequence). Trimming left V 0 bases short and J 1 base short, with 9 bases between. CDR3 region: CATSRDRVPNTEAFF. The CDR3 nucleotides are TGTGCCACCAGCAGAGATCGGGTCCCGAACACTGAAGCTTTCTTT.

The rearrangement joins TRBV11-2 to TRBJ1-2; 7 bases are a match to TRBD1. The germline V gene has CDR1 SGHAT and CDR2 FQNNGV. This CDR3 region has 14 residues. V trimming: 6 bases; J trimming: 6 bases; junction bases outside the gene matches: 10. CDR3 amino acids: CASRPGGRGNGYTF. In nucleotides, the CDR3 is TGTGCCAGCAGACCCGGGGGCAGGGGGAATGGCTACACCTTC.

The chain couples TRBV5-6 to TRBJ2-1, with 9 bases identical to TRBD2. This CDR3 has 17 amino acids. The V gene end was trimmed by 0 bases and the J gene end by 7 bases; junction bases not matched to a gene: 11. Per germline, CDR1 SGHDT and CDR2 YYEEEE. The DNA for the CDR3 is TGTGCCAGCAGCTTGGAAGTAGGACTAGCGCTATCTAATGAGCAGTTCTTC. Translated, it gives CASSLEVGLALSNEQFF. The whole variable domain, filled in from reference TRBV5-6 and TRBJ2-1, reads DAGVTQSPTHLIKTRGQQVTLRCSPKSGHDTVSWYQQALGQGPQFIFQYYEEEERQRGNFPDRFSGHQFPNYSSELNVNALLLGDSALYLCASSLEVGLALSNEQFFGPGTRLTVL.

V gene TRBV5-1 combines with J gene TRBJ2-3; 8 bases agree with TRBD2. The CDR3 sequence is 15 residues long. With 7 bases clipped from V and 1 base from J, the junction kept 8 bases outside the gene matches. Germline V CDR1 and CDR2: SGHRS, YFSETQ. CDR3 residues: CASHPPRGGTDTQYF. DNA for the CDR3: TGCGCCAGCCACCCCCCGCGGGGGGGCACAGATACGCAGTATTTT.

V usage is TRBV4-1 and J usage is TRBJ2-2, with D possibly being TRBD1 (5 bases). V gave up 7 bases and J gave up 0 bases, with 9 bases separating them. There are 14 residues in the CDR3. Germline V gene lookup returns CDR1 MGHRA and CDR2 YSYEKL. In DNA, the CDR3 is TGCGCCAGCATGGGGCTCTCGAACACCGGGGAGCTGTTTTTT. Translation: CASMGLSNTGELFF.

About this clone itself: An end of the junction does not agree with germline; a read error may underlie this. This rearrangement joins TRBV7-7 to TRBJ1-2; D unresolved. Per germline, CDR1 SSHAT and CDR2 FNYEAQ (reference sequence). The CDR3 has 14 residues. The CDR3, as DNA: TGTGCTAGCAGAAGGGTCGGGGAAAGCTATGGCTACACCTTC. Translating gives CASRRVGESYGYTF.

J is TRBJ1-1 and V is TRBV10-3; D gene unclear. This CDR3 contains 14 residues. The V gene's germline CDR1 is ENHRY and CDR2 SYGVKD. Trimming cost V 8 bases and J 1 base, with 14 bases left between them. CDR3 DNA sequence: TGTGCCATCGCCAGCGAGTCCCCGAACACTGAAGCTTTCTTT. It yields the protein CAIASESPNTEAFF.

This clone was found a few times. The V gene is TRBV29-1, the J gene TRBJ1-2; D is perhaps TRBD1 (6 bases). CDR1 and CDR2 (germline): SQVTM, ANQGSEA. Trimming cost V 7 bases and J 5 bases, with 23 bases left between them. This CDR3 is 15 amino acids long. The CDR3 here is CSANGEGGSNYGYTF. The DNA of the CDR3 is TGCAGCGCTAATGGGGAAGGGGGTAGTAATTATGGCTACACCTTC.

The CDR3, as DNA: TGTGCCAGCAGTAGAGGACAGGGAGGGGATGGCTACACCTTC. Translation gives CASSRGQGGDGYTF. This chain uses TRBV6-1 with TRBJ1-2, with TRBD1 matching 8 bases. Per germline, CDR1 MNHNS and CDR2 SASEGT. CDR3 length equals 14 residues. J lost 6 bases, V lost 5 bases, and 8 bases had no gene match.

This clone turned up a few times. The chain recombines TRBV30 with TRBJ1-2; D is ambiguous. The CDR3 has 14 residues. From germline, CDR1 is GTSNPN and CDR2 SVGIG (reference sequence). Trimming took 4 bases from V and 3 from J, leaving 15 bases between them. CDR3: CAWTEDLGDYGYTF. For the CDR3, the DNA is TGTGCCTGGACGGAGGACCTCGGGGACTATGGCTACACCTTC.

This clone was found a few times. This rearrangement joins TRBV4-2 to TRBJ1-1; 7 nucleotides line up with TRBD1. The germline gives CDR1 LGHNA, CDR2 YNFKEQ. CDR3 length equals 14 residues. The junction had 9 bases not matched to a gene; V was cut back by 4 bases and J by 7 bases. The CDR3 protein is CASSLDATGDEAFF. The CDR3 coding sequence is TGTGCCAGCAGCCTGGACGCCACAGGGGATGAAGCTTTCTTT.

The rearrangement links TRBV2 to TRBJ1-5; D unclear. V lost 5 bases, J lost 7 bases, and 15 bases lay in between. The germline CDR1 and CDR2 sequences are SNHLY and FYNNEI. The CDR3 is 14 amino acids. CDR3 nucleotides: TGTGCCAGCAGTAGGGATGGAGGGCAACAGCCCCAGCATTTT. This codes for CASSRDGGQQPQHF.

Notes on this clone: In the same sample, other DNA sequences code for this CDR3. The chain links TRBV27 to TRBJ1-1, with D perhaps TRBD1 (5 bases). Germline V lookup: CDR1 MNHEY, CDR2 SMNVEV (reference sequence). The CDR3 length is 14 residues. Trimming pared 3 bases from V and 4 bases from J, leaving 12 bases between. CDR3 coding DNA: TGTGCCAGCAGTTTGCAGGGTGGGTCCACTGAAGCTTTCTTT. Protein product: CASSLQGGSTEAFF.

This sequence joins TRBV10-3 and TRBJ2-2; D is perhaps TRBD2 (5 bases). The V gene's germline CDR1 is ENHRY and CDR2 SYGVKD. Between the trimmed V and J ends, which lost 10 bases and 0 bases, there was a span of 18 bases. CDR3 length: 16 amino acids. Here the CDR3 reads CANSPTTRANTGELFF. The CDR3 DNA is TGTGCCAACTCCCCCACCACTAGGGCGAACACCGGGGAGCTGTTTTTT.

J is TRBJ2-2 and V is TRBV7-2, with a weak D call TRBD1 (6 bases). Germline lookup yields CDR1 SGHTA and CDR2 FQGNSA. V was trimmed by 2 bases and J by 4 bases, leaving 14 bases between them. The CDR3 totals 16 residues. The CDR3 region has the DNA TGTGCCAGCAGCTTAAGGGGGACCGCTGGCACCGGGGAGCTGTTTTTT. It yields the protein CASSLRGTAGTGELFF.

The chain combines TRBV27 with TRBJ2-1; 9 nucleotides line up with TRBD2. The CDR3 has 15 amino acids. CDR1 is MNHEY and CDR2 is SMNVEV in the germline V gene (reference sequence). Unmatched junction bases numbered 5, after V lost 5 bases and J lost 3 bases. The CDR3 sequence: CASSQSTSGYNEQFF. DNA of the CDR3: TGTGCCAGCAGTCAATCGACTAGCGGCTACAATGAGCAGTTCTTC.

This clone was found once. The chain links TRBV7-9 to TRBJ2-2; 7 nucleotides match TRBD2. Trimming took 3 bases from V and 1 from J; bases not matched to a gene: 2. The CDR3 length is 15 residues. CDR1 and CDR2 (germline): SEHNR, FQNEAQ (reference sequence). In nucleotides, the CDR3 is TGTGCCAGCAGCTTTGCTAGCGGGAACACCGGGGAGCTGTTTTTT. Encoded protein: CASSFASGNTGELFF.

This chain connects TRBV4-2 to TRBJ2-3; 9 nucleotides match TRBD2. V lost 0 bases to trimming and J lost 3 bases; unmatched junction nucleotides: 7. The CDR3 length is 17 residues. CDR1 and CDR2 from the germline V gene are LGHNA and YNFKEQ. In DNA, the CDR3 is TGTGCCAGCAGCCAAGAAAGGGGCGGGGGGGCAACAGATACGCAGTATTTT. Its translation: CASSQERGGGATDTQYF.

The V call is TRBV9, the J call TRBJ1-3; D perhaps matches TRBD1 (5 bases). Germline V lookup: CDR1 SGDLS, CDR2 YYNGEE. The CDR3 has 12 amino acids. V lost 0 bases, J lost 11 bases, and 9 bases lay in between. CDR3 sequence reads: CASSVGRGAIYF. DNA for the CDR3: TGTGCCAGCAGCGTAGGGAGGGGTGCCATATATTTT.

The rearrangement joins TRBV28 to TRBJ2-6; 8 bases are shared with TRBD1. CDR1 is MDHEN and CDR2 is SYDVKM in the germline V gene. V shed 2 bases and J 4 bases; nucleotides not matched to a gene: 10. This CDR3 region has 18 residues. The CDR3 region has the DNA TGTGCCAGCAGTTTACTTCCGGGACAGGAGTCGGGGGCCAACGTCCTGACTTTC. Protein product: CASSLLPGQESGANVLTF.

This rearrangement joins TRBV6-5 to TRBJ1-4; no definite D call. The CDR3 contains 12 residues. Germline lookup yields CDR1 MNHEY and CDR2 SVGAGI. Trimming took 7 bases from V and 0 from J, leaving 3 bases between them. CDR3 sequence: CASTTTNEKLFF. DNA for the CDR3: TGTGCCAGCACAACAACTAATGAAAAACTGTTTTTT.